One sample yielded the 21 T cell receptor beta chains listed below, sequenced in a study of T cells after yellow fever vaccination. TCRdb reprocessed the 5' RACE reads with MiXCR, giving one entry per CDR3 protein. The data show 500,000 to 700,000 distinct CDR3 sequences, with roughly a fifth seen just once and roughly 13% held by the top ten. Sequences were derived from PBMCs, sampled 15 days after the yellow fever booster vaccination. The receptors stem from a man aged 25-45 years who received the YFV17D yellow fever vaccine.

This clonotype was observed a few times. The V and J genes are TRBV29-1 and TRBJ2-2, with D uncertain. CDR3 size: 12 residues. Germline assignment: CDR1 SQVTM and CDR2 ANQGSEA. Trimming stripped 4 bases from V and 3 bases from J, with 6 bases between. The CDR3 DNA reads TGCAGCGTTGGTCACGACACCGGGGAGCTGTTTTTT. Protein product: CSVGHDTGELFF.

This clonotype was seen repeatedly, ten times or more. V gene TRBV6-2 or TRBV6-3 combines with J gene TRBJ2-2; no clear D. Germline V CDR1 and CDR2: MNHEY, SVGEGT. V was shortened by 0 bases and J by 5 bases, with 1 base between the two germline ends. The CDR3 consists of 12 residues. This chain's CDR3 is CASSYSTGELFF. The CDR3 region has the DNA TGTGCCAGCAGTTACTCGACCGGGGAGCTGTTTTTT.

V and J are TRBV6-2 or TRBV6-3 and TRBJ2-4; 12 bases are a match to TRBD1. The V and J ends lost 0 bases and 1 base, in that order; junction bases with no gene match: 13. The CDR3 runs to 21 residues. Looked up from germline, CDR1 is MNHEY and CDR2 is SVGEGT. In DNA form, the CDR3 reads TGTGCCAGCAGTTACTCAAGTCACCGGGACAGGGGGCTTGAGGCCAAAAACATTCAGTACTTC. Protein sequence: CASSYSSHRDRGLEAKNIQYF.

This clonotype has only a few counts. CDR3 coding DNA: TGTGCCAGTAGTACGGAGGGACGGGGCAATCAGCCCCAGCATTTT. Protein product: CASSTEGRGNQPQHF. The rearrangement uses TRBV19 and TRBJ1-5, with a tentative D call TRBD1 (5 bases). The CDR3 runs 15 residues. Trimming took off 4 bases at V and 2 bases at J, with 12 bases between the two ends. The germline CDR1 and CDR2 sequences are LNHDA and SQIVND (reference sequence). Together with reference TRBV19 and TRBJ1-5, the CDR3 gives the full variable domain: DGGITQSPKYLFRKEGQNVTLSCEQNLNHDAMYWYRQDPGQGLRLIYYSQIVNDFQKGDIAEGYSVSREKKESFPLTVTSAQKNPTAFYLCASSTEGRGNQPQHFGDGTRLSIL.

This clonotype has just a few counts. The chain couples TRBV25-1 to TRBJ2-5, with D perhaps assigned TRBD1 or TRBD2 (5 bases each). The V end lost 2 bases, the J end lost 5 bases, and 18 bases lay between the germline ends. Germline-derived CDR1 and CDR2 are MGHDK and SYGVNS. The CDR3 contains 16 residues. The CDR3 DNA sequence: TGTGCCAGCAGTGAACCCCCGGACATTTGGGAGGAGACCCAGTACTTC. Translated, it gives CASSEPPDIWEETQYF.

CDR3 DNA sequence: TGTGCCAGCAGCGTAGGAGGCGGGAGGGGGAGTGAGCAGTTCTTC. Amino acid sequence: CASSVGGGRGSEQFF. The rearrangement links TRBV9 to TRBJ2-1, with 9 bases matching TRBD2. CDR1 is SGDLS, CDR2 YYNGEE, per germline. This CDR3 is built from 15 residues. Trimming removed 0 bases from V and 9 bases from J; junction bases left unmatched: 7. Combining the CDR3 with reference TRBV9 and TRBJ2-1 gives the whole variable domain DSGVTQTPKHLITATGQRVTLRCSPRSGDLSVYWYQQSLDQGLQFLIQYYNGEERAKGNILERFSAQQFPDLHSELNLSSLELGDSALYFCASSVGGGRGSEQFFGPGTRLTVL.

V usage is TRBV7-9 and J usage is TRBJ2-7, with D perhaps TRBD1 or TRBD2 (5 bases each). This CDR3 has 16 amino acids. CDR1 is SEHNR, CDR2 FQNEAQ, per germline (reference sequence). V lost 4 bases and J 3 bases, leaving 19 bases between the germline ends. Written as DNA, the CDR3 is TGTGCCAGCAGCTCCGCCTACCTGGGGGTTAACTACGAGCAGTACTTC. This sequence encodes CASSSAYLGVNYEQYF.

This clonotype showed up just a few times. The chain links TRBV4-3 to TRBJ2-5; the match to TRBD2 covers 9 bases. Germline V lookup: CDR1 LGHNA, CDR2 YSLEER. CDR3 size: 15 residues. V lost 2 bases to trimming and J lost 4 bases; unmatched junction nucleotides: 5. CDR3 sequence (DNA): TGCGCCAGCAGCCAATTAGGGACTAGCTTAGAGACCCAGTACTTC. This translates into CASSQLGTSLETQYF.

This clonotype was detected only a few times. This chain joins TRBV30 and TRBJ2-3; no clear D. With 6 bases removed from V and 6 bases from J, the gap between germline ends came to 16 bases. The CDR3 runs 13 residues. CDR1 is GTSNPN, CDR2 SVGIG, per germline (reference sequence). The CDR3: CACRVAKSDTQYF. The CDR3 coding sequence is TGTGCCTGTCGGGTGGCAAAATCGGATACGCAGTATTTT.

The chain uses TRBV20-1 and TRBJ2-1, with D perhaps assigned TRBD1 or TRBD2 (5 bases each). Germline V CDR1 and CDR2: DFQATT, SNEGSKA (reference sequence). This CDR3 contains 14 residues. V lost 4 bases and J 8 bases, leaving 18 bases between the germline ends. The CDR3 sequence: CSANFRASSYEQFF. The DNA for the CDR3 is TGCAGTGCTAATTTCAGGGCATCTAGCTATGAGCAGTTCTTC.

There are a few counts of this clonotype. DNA for the CDR3: TGCGCCAGCAGGAGGACAGCGGACAATGAGCAGTTCTTC. Amino acids: CASRRTADNEQFF. The J gene is TRBJ2-1, the V gene TRBV5-1, with a weak D call TRBD1 (6 bases). Germline-derived CDR1 and CDR2 are SGHRS and YFSETQ. The V and J ends lost 5 bases and 5 bases respectively, with 11 bases between them. CDR3 length: 13 residues.

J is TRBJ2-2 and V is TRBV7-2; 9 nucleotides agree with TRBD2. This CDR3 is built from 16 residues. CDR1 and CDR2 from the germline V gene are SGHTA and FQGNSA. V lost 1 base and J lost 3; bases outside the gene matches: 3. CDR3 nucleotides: TGTGCCAGCAGCTTAGTGACTAGCGGCTACACCGGGGAGCTGTTTTTT. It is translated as CASSLVTSGYTGELFF.

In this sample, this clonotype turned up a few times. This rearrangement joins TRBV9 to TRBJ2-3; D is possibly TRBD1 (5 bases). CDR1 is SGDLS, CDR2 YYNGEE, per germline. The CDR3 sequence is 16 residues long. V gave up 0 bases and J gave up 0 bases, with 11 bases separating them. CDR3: CASSVGPAGSTDTQYF. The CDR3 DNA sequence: TGTGCCAGCAGCGTAGGTCCCGCAGGGAGCACAGATACGCAGTATTTT.

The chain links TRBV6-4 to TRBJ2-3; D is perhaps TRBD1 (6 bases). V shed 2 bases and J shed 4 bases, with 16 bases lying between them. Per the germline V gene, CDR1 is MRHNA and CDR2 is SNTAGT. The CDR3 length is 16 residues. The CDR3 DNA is TGTGCCAGCAGTGACAAAGGGGGAAAGGGCCCAGATACGCAGTATTTT. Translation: CASSDKGGKGPDTQYF.

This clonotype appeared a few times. The CDR3 nucleotides are TGTGCCAGCAGCTCCACACGACGGGGGGCTAGCGGGAGGGGAAATGAGCAGTTCTTC. Amino acids: CASSSTRRGASGRGNEQFF. V usage is TRBV7-6 and J usage is TRBJ2-1, with 12 bases aligning to TRBD2. The junction had 17 bases not matched to a gene; V was cut back by 4 bases and J by 7 bases. The CDR3 loop spans 19 amino acids. The germline V gene has CDR1 SGHVS and CDR2 FNYEAQ.

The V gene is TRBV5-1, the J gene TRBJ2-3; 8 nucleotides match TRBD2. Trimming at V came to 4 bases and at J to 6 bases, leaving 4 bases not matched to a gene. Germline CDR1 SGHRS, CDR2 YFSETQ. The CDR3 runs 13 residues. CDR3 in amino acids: CASSISGVDTQYF. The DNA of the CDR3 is TGCGCCAGCAGCATTAGCGGGGTGGATACGCAGTATTTT.

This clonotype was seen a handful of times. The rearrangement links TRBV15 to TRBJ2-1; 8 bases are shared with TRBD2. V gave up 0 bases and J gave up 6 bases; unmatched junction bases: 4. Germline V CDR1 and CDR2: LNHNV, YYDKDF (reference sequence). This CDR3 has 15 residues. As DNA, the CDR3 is TGTGCCACCAGCAGAGACGGGACTAGTATCAATGAGCAGTTCTTC. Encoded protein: CATSRDGTSINEQFF.

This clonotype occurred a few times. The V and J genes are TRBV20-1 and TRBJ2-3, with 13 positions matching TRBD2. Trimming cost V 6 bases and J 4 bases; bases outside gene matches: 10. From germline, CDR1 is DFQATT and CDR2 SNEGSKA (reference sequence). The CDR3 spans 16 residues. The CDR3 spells CSADGTSGTGADTQYF. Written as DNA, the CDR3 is TGCAGTGCAGACGGGACTAGCGGGACAGGGGCAGATACGCAGTATTTT.

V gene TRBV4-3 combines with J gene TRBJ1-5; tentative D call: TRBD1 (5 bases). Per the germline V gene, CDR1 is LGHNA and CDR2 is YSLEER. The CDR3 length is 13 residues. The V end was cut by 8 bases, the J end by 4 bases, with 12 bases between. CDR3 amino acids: CASGAGRNQPQHF. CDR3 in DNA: TGCGCCAGCGGGGCCGGGCGGAATCAGCCCCAGCATTTT.

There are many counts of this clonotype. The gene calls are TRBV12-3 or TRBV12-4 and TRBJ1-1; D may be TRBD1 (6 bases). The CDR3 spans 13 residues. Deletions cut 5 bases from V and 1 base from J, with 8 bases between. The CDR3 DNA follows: TGTGCCAGCAGTACGGACAGGAACACTGAAGCTTTCTTT. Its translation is CASSTDRNTEAFF.

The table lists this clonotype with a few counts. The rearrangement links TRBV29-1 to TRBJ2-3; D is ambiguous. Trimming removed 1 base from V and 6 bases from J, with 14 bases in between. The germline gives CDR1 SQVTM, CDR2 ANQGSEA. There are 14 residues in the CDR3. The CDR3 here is CSVEGVFRADTQYF. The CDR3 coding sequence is TGCAGCGTTGAAGGTGTCTTTCGGGCCGATACGCAGTATTTT.